Described below is a single T cell receptor (beta chain) sequence and its context. Its specificity is unknown. V was cut by 0 bases and J by 8 bases, with 15 bases left in between. CDR1 and CDR2 from the germline V gene are SGHRS and YFSETQ. CDR3 length: 15 residues. This sample stems from a study of cytomegalovirus exposure and HLA in healthy donors. PCR used 60 Vbeta primers and 13 Jbeta primers. Only in-frame clones appear in the TCRdb table, and some are missing; sequencing was by immunoSEQ multiplex PCR. The sample holds under 110,000 clones, about four fifths seen once. Findings and limits, study-wide: In a later analysis, TCR beta V- and J-gene trimming showed a link to a missense DCLRE1C variant.

The chain couples TRBV5-1 to TRBJ2-1; the D gene is possibly TRBD2 (5 bases). The TCR sequence derives from a woman between 45 and 65 years old in good health and CMV-seropositive. The sample taken for sequencing was PBMCs. CDR3 in DNA: TGCGCCAGCAGCTTGGCGGGAAGTAAGGCGGATGAGCAGTTCTTC. Protein: CASSLAGSKADEQFF. Looking up the rest from reference TRBV5-1 and TRBJ2-1 gives the full variable domain: KAGVTQTPRYLIKTRGQQVTLSCSPISGHRSVSWYQQTPGQGLQFLFEYFSETQRNKGNFPGRFSGRQFSNSRSEMNVSTLELGDSALYLCASSLAGSKADEQFFGPGTRLTVL.